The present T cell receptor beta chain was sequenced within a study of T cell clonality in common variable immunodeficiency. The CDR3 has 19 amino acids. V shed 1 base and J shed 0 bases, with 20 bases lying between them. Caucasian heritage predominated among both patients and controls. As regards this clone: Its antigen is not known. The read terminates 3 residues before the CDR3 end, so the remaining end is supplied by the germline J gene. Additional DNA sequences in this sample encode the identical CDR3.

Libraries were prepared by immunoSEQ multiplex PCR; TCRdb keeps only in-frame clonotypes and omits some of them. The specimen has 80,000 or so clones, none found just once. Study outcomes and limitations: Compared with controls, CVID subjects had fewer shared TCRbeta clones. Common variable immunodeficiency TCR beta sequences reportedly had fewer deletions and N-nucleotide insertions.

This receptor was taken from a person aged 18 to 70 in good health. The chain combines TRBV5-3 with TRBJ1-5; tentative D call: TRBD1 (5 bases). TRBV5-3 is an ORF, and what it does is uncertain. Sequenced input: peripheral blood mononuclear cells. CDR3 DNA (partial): TGTGCCAGAAGCTTGTGTCCACTCCCGACAGATAATAGCAATCAGCCC. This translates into CARSLCPLPTDNSNQP. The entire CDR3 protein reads CARSLCPLPTDNSNQPQHF.